This entry lists 2 T cell receptor beta chains sequenced from one sample in a study of CD8 T cells in ankylosing spondylitis. The study, taken as a whole, reports: For ankylosing spondylitis blood, a TCR beta motif of 7 to 9 highly homologous variants appeared characteristic.

No cognate antigen is known for these TCRs. TCRdb re-called the 5' RACE reads with MiXCR, one entry per CDR3 protein. The sample shows some 400,000 distinct CDR3 sequences, about a fifth of them seen only once. Sequencing was carried out using blood, either unsorted or a sorted T cell fraction (not recorded which). The receptors originated from a male donor with ankylosing spondylitis.

In this sample, this clonotype turned up a few times. The V call is TRBV29-1, the J call TRBJ1-3; D perhaps matches TRBD1 (5 bases). The V end lost 6 bases, the J end lost 2 bases, and 11 bases lay between the germline ends. The CDR3 is 13 residues long. From germline, CDR1 is SQVTM and CDR2 ANQGSEA. The chain's CDR3 is CSVGPSTGNTIYF. Written as DNA, the CDR3 is TGCAGCGTGGGGCCGAGCACTGGAAACACCATATATTTT.

V gene TRBV28 combines with J gene TRBJ2-2; 9 nucleotides agree with TRBD1. Per germline, CDR1 MDHEN and CDR2 SYDVKM. V lost 3 bases and J lost 5; bases outside the gene matches: 7. The CDR3 length is 16 residues. The CDR3 coding sequence is TGTGCCAGCAGTTTTCTTGGGACAGGGAAGACCGGGGAGCTGTTTTTT. This encodes CASSFLGTGKTGELFF. Supplemented by reference TRBV28 and TRBJ2-2, the full variable domain reads DVKVTQSSRYLVKRTGEKVFLECVQDMDHENMFWYRQDPGLGLRLIYFSYDVKMKEKGDIPEGYSVSREKKERFSLILESASTNQTSMYLCASSFLGTGKTGELFFGEGSRLTVL.